This TCR beta chain was retrieved from a study of vaccination effects on CD4 cells after COVID-19. Study summary: Participants each got two BNT162b2 or mRNA-1273 vaccine doses. Whole-study findings and limits: By a late point after vaccination, infection- and vaccine-induced clones had shrunk markedly through clonal contraction.

Assay: immunoSEQ multiplex PCR; the TCRdb copy retains only in-frame clones and omits some. This table holds tens of thousands of clones, about two thirds found once. This CDR3 region has 17 residues. In germline, CDR1 is SGHAT, CDR2 FQNNGV. Germline trimming cut 0 bases from V and 8 bases from J; bases unmatched to any gene: 13. Of note for this clone: Its antigen is as yet unknown.

Cultured cells yielded isolated CD4+ T cells after more than nine days. A PCR test confirmed that the person had SARS-CoV-2 infection between March and December 2020. The material was CD4+ T cells from PBMCs cultured without peptide, obtained before COVID-19 vaccination. This receptor was obtained from a human donor who had a prior SARS-CoV-2 infection. The chain carries TRBV11-2 and TRBJ2-1, with 7 bases that match TRBD2. CDR3 amino acids: CASSLDRLRAGEDEQFF. In DNA, the CDR3 is TGTGCCAGCAGCTTAGACCGACTCAGGGCGGGAGAGGATGAGCAGTTCTTC.